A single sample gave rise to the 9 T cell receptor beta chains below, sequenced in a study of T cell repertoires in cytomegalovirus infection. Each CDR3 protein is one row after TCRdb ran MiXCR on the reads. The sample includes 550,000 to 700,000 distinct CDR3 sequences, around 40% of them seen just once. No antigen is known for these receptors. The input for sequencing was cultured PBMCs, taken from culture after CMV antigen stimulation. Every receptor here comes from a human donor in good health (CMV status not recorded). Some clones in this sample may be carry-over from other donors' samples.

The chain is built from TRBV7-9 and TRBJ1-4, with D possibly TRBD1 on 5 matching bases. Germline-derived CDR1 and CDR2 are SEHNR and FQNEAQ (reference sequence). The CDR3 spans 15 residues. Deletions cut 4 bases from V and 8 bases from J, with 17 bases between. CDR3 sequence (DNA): TGTGCCAGCAGCTCCCGTGGGGCGGTGGGCGAAAAACTGTTTTTT. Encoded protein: CASSSRGAVGEKLFF.

CDR3 nucleotides: TGTGCCAGCAGCTTAGTACAGGGAGGGACCACTGAAGCTTTCTTT. Amino acids: CASSLVQGGTTEAFF. V is TRBV7-6 and J is TRBJ1-1; D possibly corresponds to TRBD1 (6 bases). The CDR3 contains 15 residues. Deletions cut 1 base from V and 4 bases from J, with 13 bases between. The germline V gene encodes CDR1 SGHVS and CDR2 FNYEAQ.

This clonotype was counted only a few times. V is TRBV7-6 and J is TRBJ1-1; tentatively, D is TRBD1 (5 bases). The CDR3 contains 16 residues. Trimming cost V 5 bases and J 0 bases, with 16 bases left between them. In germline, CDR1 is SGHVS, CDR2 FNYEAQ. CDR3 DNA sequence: TGTGCCAGCAGCCCTAACAGGCTACCGATGAACACTGAAGCTTTCTTT. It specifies CASSPNRLPMNTEAFF.

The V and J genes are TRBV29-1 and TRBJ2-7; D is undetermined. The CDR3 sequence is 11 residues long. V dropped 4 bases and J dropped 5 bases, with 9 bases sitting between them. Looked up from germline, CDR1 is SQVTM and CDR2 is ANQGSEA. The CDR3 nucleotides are TGCAGCGTTGCTGCGTCTGACGAGCAGTACTTC. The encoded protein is CSVAASDEQYF.

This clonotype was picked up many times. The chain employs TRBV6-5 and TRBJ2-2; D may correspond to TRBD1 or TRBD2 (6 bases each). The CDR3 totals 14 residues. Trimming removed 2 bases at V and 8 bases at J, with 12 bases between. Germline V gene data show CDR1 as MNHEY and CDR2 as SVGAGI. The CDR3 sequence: CASSYVGGRGELFF. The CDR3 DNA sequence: TGTGCCAGCAGTTACGTCGGGGGCCGAGGGGAGCTGTTTTTT.

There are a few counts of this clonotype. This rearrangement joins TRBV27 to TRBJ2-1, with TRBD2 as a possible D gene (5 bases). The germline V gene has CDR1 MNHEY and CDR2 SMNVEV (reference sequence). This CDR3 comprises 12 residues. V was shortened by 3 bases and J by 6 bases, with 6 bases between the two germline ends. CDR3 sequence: CASSFAGNEQFF. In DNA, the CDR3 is TGTGCCAGCAGTTTCGCGGGCAATGAGCAGTTCTTC.

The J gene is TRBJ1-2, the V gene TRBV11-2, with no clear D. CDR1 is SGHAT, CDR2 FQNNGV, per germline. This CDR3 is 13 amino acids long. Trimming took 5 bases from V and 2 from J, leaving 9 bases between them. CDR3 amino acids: CASSPHPNYGYTF. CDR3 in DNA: TGTGCCAGCAGCCCCCATCCAAACTATGGCTACACCTTC.

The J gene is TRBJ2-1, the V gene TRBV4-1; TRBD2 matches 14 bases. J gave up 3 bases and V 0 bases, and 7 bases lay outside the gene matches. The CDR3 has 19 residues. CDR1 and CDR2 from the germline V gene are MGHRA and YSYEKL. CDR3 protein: CASSQEGTSGSRGYNEQFF. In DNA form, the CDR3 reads TGCGCCAGCAGCCAAGAGGGGACTAGCGGGAGCAGGGGCTACAATGAGCAGTTCTTC.

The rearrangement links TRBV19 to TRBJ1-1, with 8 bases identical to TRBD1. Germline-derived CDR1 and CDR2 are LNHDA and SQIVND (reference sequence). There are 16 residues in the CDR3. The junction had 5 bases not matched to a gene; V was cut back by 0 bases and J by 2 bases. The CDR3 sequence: CASSIDRTGINTEAFF. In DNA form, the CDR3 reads TGTGCCAGTAGTATAGATAGGACAGGGATCAACACTGAAGCTTTCTTT.